The 10 T cell receptor beta chains listed next were all sequenced from one sample in a study of shared clonotypes between healthy human individuals. Naive CD8 cells lacked CD45RO, underwent positive selection for CCR7 and left out terminally differentiated effector memory CD45RA+ cells. Produced via immunoSEQ multiplex PCR; TCRdb's table is partial and in-frame only. The sample includes around 1.9 million clones, about 92% seen only once; the top ten take around 1.7%. Sequenced: naive CD8+ T cells from PBMCs. These receptors were collected from a man between 18 and 35 years old in good health. Some clones in this sample may be carry-over from other donors' samples.

The rearrangement joins TRBV2 to TRBJ1-2; 8 bases map to TRBD1. Trimming at V came to 4 bases and at J to 2 bases, leaving 15 bases not matched to a gene. The CDR3 totals 18 residues. The germline V gene has CDR1 SNHLY and CDR2 FYNNEI. The CDR3 bases are TGTGCCAGCAGTGGAATGACAGGGGCCATACACCTAAACTATGGCTACACCTTC. Translated, it gives CASSGMTGAIHLNYGYTF.

The chain carries TRBV27 and TRBJ1-2; D call uncertain. Germline values: CDR1 MNHEY, CDR2 SMNVEV (reference sequence). V lost 3 bases and J lost 6, with 8 bases in between. CDR3 length equals 12 residues. The CDR3, as DNA: TGTGCCAGCAGTTTGTATGGGGATGGCTACACCTTC. This translates into CASSLYGDGYTF.

This chain connects TRBV19 to TRBJ1-1; 7 nucleotides match TRBD1. The CDR3 consists of 14 residues. The germline V gene encodes CDR1 LNHDA and CDR2 SQIVND (reference sequence). The V segment lost 7 bases and the J segment 4 bases; nucleotides outside the gene matches: 9. The CDR3 coding sequence is TGTGCCAGTACCCTAGGGGGCGTTGGCACTGAAGCTTTCTTT. It specifies CASTLGGVGTEAFF.

The rearrangement joins TRBV15 to TRBJ1-5; D not certain. Germline assignment: CDR1 LNHNV and CDR2 YYDKDF (reference sequence). CDR3 length: 13 amino acids. The V end lost 7 bases, the J end lost 2 bases, and 9 bases lay between the germline ends. CDR3 loop: CATNAFGNQPQHF. The CDR3 DNA reads as TGTGCCACCAACGCCTTCGGCAATCAGCCCCAGCATTTT. The whole variable domain, remainder taken from reference TRBV15 and TRBJ1-5, is DAMVIQNPRYQVTQFGKPVTLSCSQTLNHNVMYWYQQKSSQAPKLLFHYYDKDFNNEADTPDNFQSRRPNTSFCFLDIRSPGLGDTAMYLCATNAFGNQPQHFGDGTRLSIL.

The rearrangement links TRBV27 to TRBJ1-2, with D maybe TRBD1 (6 bases). Germline V gene data show CDR1 as MNHEY and CDR2 as SMNVEV (reference sequence). With 3 bases removed from V and 10 bases from J, the gap between germline ends came to 15 bases. The CDR3 extends over 13 amino acids. In nucleotides, the CDR3 is TGTGCCAGCAGTTTTGCGCTAGGGGGTGACTACACCTTC. It translates to CASSFALGGDYTF.

The chain has TRBV5-1 and TRBJ2-1, with 8 positions matching TRBD2. Per germline, CDR1 SGHRS and CDR2 YFSETQ. V shed 1 base and J 6 bases; nucleotides not matched to a gene: 12. The CDR3 is 17 residues long. The CDR3 sequence is CASSLRASGPTGNEQFF. For the CDR3, the DNA is TGCGCCAGCAGCTTGAGGGCTAGCGGGCCCACGGGCAATGAGCAGTTCTTC.

The gene calls are TRBV7-9 and TRBJ1-1; 10 bases map to TRBD1. Trimming removed 5 bases from V and 5 bases from J; junction bases left unmatched: 11. The germline V gene has CDR1 SEHNR and CDR2 FQNEAQ (reference sequence). The CDR3 covers 16 residues. The CDR3 protein is CASSPRTGGERTEAFF. The DNA of the CDR3 is TGTGCCAGCAGCCCGCGGACAGGGGGGGAAAGGACTGAAGCTTTCTTT.

The chain is built from TRBV10-3 and TRBJ2-6; no reliable D call. This CDR3 has 16 residues. CDR1 ENHRY and CDR2 SYGVKD come from the germline V gene. V was pared by 6 bases and J by 0 bases, with 12 bases between. Written as DNA, the CDR3 is TGTGCCATCAGAGAGGACGGTATCTCTGGGGCCAACGTCCTGACTTTC. Translating gives CAIREDGISGANVLTF.

Comments on this clone: This same CDR3 is encoded by further DNA sequences in the sample. J is TRBJ2-7 and V is TRBV5-6; possible D gene TRBD2, 6 bases. Germline CDR1 is SGHDT and CDR2 is YYEEEE. V was clipped by 0 bases and J by 1 base, with 8 bases between them. This CDR3 has 14 amino acids. As DNA, the CDR3 is TGTGCCAGCAGCTTGGGGGGACTTTCCTACGAGCAGTACTTC. Protein product: CASSLGGLSYEQYF.

The chain couples TRBV4-1 to TRBJ2-4, with TRBD2 matching 7 bases. The CDR3 runs to 14 residues. V gave up 0 bases and J gave up 13 bases; unmatched junction bases: 9. Germline CDR1 and CDR2: MGHRA and YSYEKL. CDR3 nucleotide sequence: TGCGCCAGCAGCCAAGATGCGGTTGGGGAGGGGCAGTACTTC. Encoded protein: CASSQDAVGEGQYF.